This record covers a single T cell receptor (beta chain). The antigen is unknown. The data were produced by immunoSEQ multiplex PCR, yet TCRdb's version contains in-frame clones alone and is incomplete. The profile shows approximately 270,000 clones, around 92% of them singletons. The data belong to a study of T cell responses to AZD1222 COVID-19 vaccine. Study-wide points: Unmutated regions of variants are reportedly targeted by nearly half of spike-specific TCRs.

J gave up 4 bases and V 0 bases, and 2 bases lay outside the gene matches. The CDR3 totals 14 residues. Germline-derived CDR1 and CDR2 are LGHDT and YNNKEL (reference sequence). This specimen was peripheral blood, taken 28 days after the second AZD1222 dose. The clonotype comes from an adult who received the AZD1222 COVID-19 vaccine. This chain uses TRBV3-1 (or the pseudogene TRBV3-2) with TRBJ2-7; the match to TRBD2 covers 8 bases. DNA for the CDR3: TGTGCCAGCAGCCAAGATCCGGGAGGGTACGAGCAGTACTTC. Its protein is CASSQDPGGYEQYF.